The 9 T cell receptor beta chains below were found in one sample sequenced in a study of neoadjuvant anti-PD-1 for oral cavity cancer. Method: immunoSEQ multiplex PCR; TCRdb's copy keeps in-frame clones and lacks some. This table has around 16,000 clones, approximately 71% appearing once. The specimen was PBMCs, collected before nivolumab (anti-PD-1) treatment. These TCRs come from a person aged 35-79 years with oral cavity squamous cell carcinoma.

This clone has more than one count but fewer than ten. The rearrangement uses TRBV2 and TRBJ2-5; D is ambiguous. V was pared by 4 bases and J by 4 bases, with 10 bases between. The germline V gene has CDR1 SNHLY and CDR2 FYNNEI. CDR3 length: 13 amino acids. The CDR3 bases are TGTGCCAGCAGTGGCCGTGTAGGAGAGACCCAGTACTTC. As protein: CASSGRVGETQYF.

The chain combines TRBV10-3 with TRBJ1-3; no clear D gene. The germline V gene has CDR1 ENHRY and CDR2 SYGVKD. This CDR3 region has 14 residues. Trimming took off 10 bases at V and 8 bases at J, with 21 bases between the two ends. CDR3 sequence: CATLRPGVKDTIYF. In nucleotides, the CDR3 is TGTGCCACGCTTCGACCGGGCGTCAAGGACACCATATATTTT.

The CDR3 DNA reads as TGCAGCGCTACTCGGACAGGCCAATTGGGGACCCAGTACTTC. It translates to CSATRTGQLGTQYF. This chain connects TRBV29-1 to TRBJ2-5, with 7 bases matching TRBD1. J lost 7 bases, V lost 7 bases, and 15 bases had no gene match. In germline, CDR1 is SQVTM, CDR2 ANQGSEA. CDR3 length: 14 amino acids.

This clone has a single count. The chain uses TRBV30 and TRBJ1-5; D possibly corresponds to TRBD1 (5 bases). The CDR3 runs to 13 residues. V lost 5 bases to trimming and J lost 5 bases, with 13 bases between them. The V gene's germline CDR1 is GTSNPN and CDR2 SVGIG (reference sequence). The CDR3 coding sequence is TGTGCCTGGTCGTTCAGGGAAGATCAGCCCCAGCATTTT. As protein: CAWSFREDQPQHF.

The chain joins TRBV7-3 to TRBJ2-7, with 13 bases that match TRBD2. V shed 2 bases and J 6 bases; nucleotides not matched to a gene: 10. The CDR3 loop spans 17 amino acids. Germline CDR1 SGHTA, CDR2 FQGTGA. CDR3 in DNA: TGTGCCAGCAGCTTAGGAGGACTAGCGGGAGAAAATCGCGAGCAGTACTTC. Translation: CASSLGGLAGENREQYF.

For the CDR3, the DNA is TGTGCCAGCAGGTCAGCAGGGAACAATCAGCCCCAGCATTTT. It codes for CASRSAGNNQPQHF. V and J are TRBV28 and TRBJ1-5, with TRBD1 as a possible D gene (5 bases). The V end was cut by 6 bases, the J end by 3 bases, with 12 bases between. The germline CDR1 and CDR2 sequences are MDHEN and SYDVKM. This CDR3 has 14 residues.

The genes are TRBV2 and TRBJ1-4; 10 bases map to TRBD1. CDR3 length: 16 amino acids. The junction had 9 bases not matched to a gene; V was cut back by 3 bases and J by 8 bases. The V gene's germline CDR1 is SNHLY and CDR2 FYNNEI. For the CDR3, the DNA is TGTGCCAGCAGTGACCCCGGGACAGGGGTTTGGGAAAAACTGTTTTTT. It translates to CASSDPGTGVWEKLFF.

The rearrangement links TRBV25-1 to TRBJ2-7, with 7 bases aligning to TRBD1. Germline CDR1 MGHDK, CDR2 SYGVNS. The CDR3 has 15 residues. J lost 0 bases, V lost 4 bases, and 6 bases had no gene match. CDR3 bases: TGTGCCAGCAGTGCCTCGACAGGGAGCTCCTACGAGCAGTACTTC. This sequence encodes CASSASTGSSYEQYF.

V usage is TRBV18 and J usage is TRBJ2-7; D is perhaps TRBD1 (6 bases). The CDR3 extends over 13 amino acids. Trimming pared 5 bases from V and 4 bases from J, leaving 12 bases between. Germline assignment: CDR1 KGHSH and CDR2 LQKENI. The CDR3 DNA follows: TGTGCCAGCTCATATAACCAGGGGTACGAGCAGTACTTC. This codes for CASSYNQGYEQYF.